This T cell receptor (beta chain) was recorded in a study of OX40 agonist ivuxolimab in advanced cancers. Across the study: Ivuxolimab, an agonist antibody against OX40 (CD134), was given to patients. Antecedent anti-PD-1, anti-PD-L1 or anti-CTLA-4 therapy was permissible, with roughly 36% having received some. Study observations and caveats: Clonal expansion by week 6 occurred in CD4+ and CD8+ blood T cells (at 0.1 to 3.0 mg/kg). Averaged across samples, CD8+ T cells carried more expanded clones than CD4+ did.

Trimming removed 0 bases at V and 9 bases at J, with 15 bases between. CDR3 length: 15 amino acids. Germline loops: CDR1 LGHNA, CDR2 YNFKEQ. A note on this clone: Its antigen is as yet unknown.

The data were produced by immunoSEQ multiplex PCR, yet TCRdb's version contains in-frame clones alone and is incomplete. The repertoire holds some 90,000 clones, with more than 75% as singletons. The TCR sequence derives from an adult with an advanced solid tumor such as melanoma, head and neck, liver or kidney cancer. The chain has TRBV4-2 and TRBJ2-1, with D perhaps being TRBD1 or TRBD2 (6 bases each). The sample here was CD4+ or CD8+ T cells sorted from blood, taken in a trial of the OX40 agonist ivuxolimab. CDR3 in DNA: TGTGCCAGCAGCCAAGAGAACAGGGTCGGGAGTGAGCAGTTCTTC. Amino acids: CASSQENRVGSEQFF.